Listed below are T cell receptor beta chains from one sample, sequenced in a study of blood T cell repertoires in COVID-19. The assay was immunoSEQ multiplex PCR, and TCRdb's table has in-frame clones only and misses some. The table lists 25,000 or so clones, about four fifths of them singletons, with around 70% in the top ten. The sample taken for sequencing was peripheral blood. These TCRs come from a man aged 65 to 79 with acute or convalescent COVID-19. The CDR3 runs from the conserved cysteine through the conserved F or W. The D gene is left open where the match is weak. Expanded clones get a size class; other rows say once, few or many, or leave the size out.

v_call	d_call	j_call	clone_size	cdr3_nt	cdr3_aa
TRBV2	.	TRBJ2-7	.	TGTGCCAGCAGGCTAGCCGCCTACGAGCAGTACTTC	CASRLAAYEQYF
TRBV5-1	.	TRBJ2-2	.	TGCGCCAGCAGCTTGCAACAGGCCTCGGGGGAGCTGTTTTTT	CASSLQQASGELFF
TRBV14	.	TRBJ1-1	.	TGTGCCAGCAGCCCCTTTCACGGACACAACACTGAAGCTTTCTTT	CASSPFHGHNTEAFF
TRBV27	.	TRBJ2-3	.	TGTGCCAGCAGGGCGACTAGGACAGATACGCAGTATTTT	CASRATRTDTQYF
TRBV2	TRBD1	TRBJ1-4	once	TGTGCCACCCTCGAGGGGGCAGGGGAAAAACTGTTTTTT	CATLEGAGEKLFF
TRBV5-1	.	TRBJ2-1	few	TGCGCCAGCAGCCCCTCAGGGAATGAGCAGTTCTTC	CASSPSGNEQFF
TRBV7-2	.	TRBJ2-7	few	TGTGCCAGCAGCCCCCAGGGCAGGAGCGAGCAGTACTTC	CASSPQGRSEQYF
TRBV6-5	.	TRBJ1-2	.	TGTGCCAGCAACGAGGTGGGAGACTACACCTTC	CASNEVGDYTF
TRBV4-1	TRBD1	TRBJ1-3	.	TGCGCCAGCAGCCGAGAAGGGACAGGGGCCTCTGGAAACACCATATATTTT	CASSREGTGASGNTIYF
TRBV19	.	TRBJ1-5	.	TGTGCCAGTAGTATCGCCAGTAATCAGCCCCAGCATTTT	CASSIASNQPQHF
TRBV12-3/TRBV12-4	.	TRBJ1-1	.	TGTGCCAGCAGTTCGTTACAGCTAGAAGCTTTCTTT	CASSSLQLEAFF
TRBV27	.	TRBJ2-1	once	TGTGCCAGCAGCCGGGCGGGGTACAATGAGCAGTTCTTC	CASSRAGYNEQFF
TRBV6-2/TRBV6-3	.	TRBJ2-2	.	TGTGCCAGCAGCCCCCTCCGTGGGGCGACAACCGGGGAGCTGTTTTTT	CASSPLRGATTGELFF
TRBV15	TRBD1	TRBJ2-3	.	TGTGCCACCAGCAGAGATAGGACAGGGGCAGATACGCAGTATTTT	CATSRDRTGADTQYF
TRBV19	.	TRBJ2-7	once	TGTGCCAGTAGTAAGCGGTTGTCTCGTTACGAGCAGTACTTC	CASSKRLSRYEQYF
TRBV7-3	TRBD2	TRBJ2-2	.	TGTGCCAGCAGCTTAACTGTGGGAGGGGTCGGGGAGCTGTTTTTT	CASSLTVGGVGELFF
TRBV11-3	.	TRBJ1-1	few	TGTGCCAGCAGTTATCAGGCGAACACTGAAGCTTTCTTT	CASSYQANTEAFF
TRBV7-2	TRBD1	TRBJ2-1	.	TGTGCCAGCAGTCGTTCCGGGACAGCCAATGAGCAGTTCTTC	CASSRSGTANEQFF
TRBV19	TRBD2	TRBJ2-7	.	TGTGCCAGTAGTATAGGGGGACTAGCGGCACCCTACGAGCAGTACTTC	CASSIGGLAAPYEQYF
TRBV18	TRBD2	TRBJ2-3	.	TGTGCCAGCTCACCACAGATAAGCGGGGGCTCTAACACAGATACGCAGTATTTT	CASSPQISGGSNTDTQYF
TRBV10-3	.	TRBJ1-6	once	TGTGCCACTCGAGAGGGAAATTCACCCCTCCACTTT	CATREGNSPLHF
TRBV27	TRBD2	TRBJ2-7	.	TGTGCCAGCAGTTACCGGGGGGGAGTCTACGAGCAGTACTTC	CASSYRGGVYEQYF
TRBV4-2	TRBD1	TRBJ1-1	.	TGTGCCAGCAGCCACACAGGGGCGAACACTGAAGCTTTCTTT	CASSHTGANTEAFF
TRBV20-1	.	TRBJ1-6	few	TGCAGTGCTAGTTCTCAGGGGAATTCACCCCTCCACTTT	CSASSQGNSPLHF
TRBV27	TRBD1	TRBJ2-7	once	TGTGCCAGCAGTCCGGGGACAGGGGGAGCCTACGAGCAGTACTTC	CASSPGTGGAYEQYF
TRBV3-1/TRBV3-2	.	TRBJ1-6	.	TGTGCCAGCAGCCAAGATTATGGGGATGCAGAGGGTACTTCACCCCTCCACTTT	CASSQDYGDAEGTSPLHF
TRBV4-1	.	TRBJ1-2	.	TGCGCCAGTACCCGGCGGGGTAGGGATGGCTACACCTTC	CASTRRGRDGYTF
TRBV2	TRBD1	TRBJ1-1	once	TGTGCCAGCAGTGAAGCGCAAGGGGGCGAGGAAGCTTTCTTT	CASSEAQGGEEAFF
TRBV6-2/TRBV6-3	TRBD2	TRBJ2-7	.	TGTGCCAGCAGTTGGACTAGCGGGAGGGCCCGTGAGCAGTACTTC	CASSWTSGRAREQYF
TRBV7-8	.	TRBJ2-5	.	TGTGCCAGCAGCCCAGGGGAAGAGACCCAGTACTTC	CASSPGEETQYF
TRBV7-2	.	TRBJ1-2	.	TGTGCCAGCAGCCCGGCAGGGGTCCCGGGCTACACCTTC	CASSPAGVPGYTF
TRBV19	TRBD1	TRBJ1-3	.	TGTGCCAGTAGTAGAGGGACAGCCTCTGGAAACACCATATATTTT	CASSRGTASGNTIYF
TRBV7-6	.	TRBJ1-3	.	TGTGCCAGCAGCGAATTAGGGACTGATGGAAACACCATATATTTT	CASSELGTDGNTIYF
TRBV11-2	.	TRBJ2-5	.	TGTGCCAGCACCCCTGGAGGGGTGGGGGAGACCCAGTACTTC	CASTPGGVGETQYF